The 21 T cell receptor beta chains presented below share a single source sample, sequenced in a study of T cell responses to AZD1222 COVID-19 vaccine. Produced via immunoSEQ multiplex PCR; TCRdb's table is partial and in-frame only. The table records roughly 150,000 clones, 90% of them present only once. The material was peripheral blood, obtained 28 days after the second AZD1222 dose. The receptors stem from an adult who received the AZD1222 COVID-19 vaccine.

This CDR3 reads CASSTRTGNGGMNTEAFF. CDR3 coding DNA: TGTGCCAGCTCAACAAGGACAGGGAACGGCGGAATGAACACTGAAGCTTTCTTT. The genes are TRBV18 and TRBJ1-1, with 8 bases lining up with TRBD1. In germline, CDR1 is KGHSH, CDR2 LQKENI. Trimming cost V 5 bases and J 0 bases; bases outside gene matches: 14. The CDR3 is 18 residues long.

V and J are TRBV28 and TRBJ1-4; D not certain. The germline gives CDR1 MDHEN, CDR2 SYDVKM. The V gene lost 5 bases and the J gene lost 0 bases, with 7 bases spanning the gap. CDR3 length: 14 residues. CDR3 amino acids: CASSPPTTNEKLFF. CDR3 in DNA: TGTGCCAGCAGTCCCCCTACAACTAATGAAAAACTGTTTTTT.

The chain employs TRBV5-1 and TRBJ2-3, with TRBD1 matching over 7 bases. Unmatched junction bases numbered 8, after V lost 2 bases and J lost 2 bases. This CDR3 has 16 amino acids. Looked up from germline, CDR1 is SGHRS and CDR2 is YFSETQ. The DNA for the CDR3 is TGCGCCAGCAGCTTTAAACAGGGGCCCGACACAGATACGCAGTATTTT. As protein: CASSFKQGPDTDTQYF. Supplemented by reference TRBV5-1 and TRBJ2-3, the full variable domain reads KAGVTQTPRYLIKTRGQQVTLSCSPISGHRSVSWYQQTPGQGLQFLFEYFSETQRNKGNFPGRFSGRQFSNSRSEMNVSTLELGDSALYLCASSFKQGPDTDTQYFGPGTRLTVL.

The gene calls are TRBV11-2 and TRBJ2-5; D ambiguous. The CDR3 is 11 residues long. V was cut by 3 bases and J by 5 bases, with 4 bases left in between. The germline V gene encodes CDR1 SGHAT and CDR2 FQNNGV. Written as DNA, the CDR3 is TGTGCCAGCAGCTTTATGGAGACCCAGTACTTC. Translating gives CASSFMETQYF.

This clone appeared a single time. The rearrangement uses TRBV7-2 and TRBJ2-3; possibly TRBD2 for D (5 bases). The germline gives CDR1 SGHTA, CDR2 FQGNSA. The CDR3 spans 13 residues. The V end was cut by 3 bases, the J end by 3 bases, with 7 bases between. The CDR3 spells CASSFRGTDTQYF. CDR3 nucleotides: TGTGCCAGCAGCTTCCGGGGAACAGATACGCAGTATTTT.

This chain uses TRBV6-6 with TRBJ1-5, with D maybe TRBD1 (5 bases). The CDR3 runs to 15 residues. V was clipped by 6 bases and J by 4 bases, with 16 bases between them. The germline V gene encodes CDR1 MNHNY and CDR2 SVGAGI (reference sequence). The DNA of the CDR3 is TGTGCCAGCAGCCTTCCTGGGGGACCTAATCAGCCCCAGCATTTT. It is translated as CASSLPGGPNQPQHF.

This sequence joins TRBV10-3 and TRBJ2-7; TRBD1 is a possible D gene (6 bases). V gave up 0 bases and J gave up 3 bases, with 6 bases separating them. Per the germline V gene, CDR1 is ENHRY and CDR2 is SYGVKD. The length of the CDR3 is 13 residues. The CDR3 DNA sequence: TGTGCCATCAGTGAGTCAGGGGGCTACGAGCAGTACTTC. Protein product: CAISESGGYEQYF.

The V gene is TRBV4-1, the J gene TRBJ1-5, with D perhaps TRBD1 (6 bases). Deletions cut 0 bases from V and 5 bases from J, with 11 bases between. The CDR3 sequence is 15 residues long. Germline V gives CDR1 MGHRA, CDR2 YSYEKL. The CDR3 DNA is TGCGCCAGCAGCCAAGAAGGGAACAGGGATCAGCCCCAGCATTTT. It codes for CASSQEGNRDQPQHF.

The chain links TRBV2 to TRBJ1-6; D is unresolved. Trimming took 0 bases from V and 6 from J, leaving 9 bases between them. In germline, CDR1 is SNHLY, CDR2 FYNNEI. This CDR3 has 15 residues. The CDR3 region has the DNA TGTGCCAGCAGTGAAGCGAACCCCTCTAATTCACCCCTCCACTTT. This sequence encodes CASSEANPSNSPLHF.

The J gene is TRBJ2-1, the V gene TRBV4-2; no definite D call. CDR1 and CDR2 from the germline V gene are LGHNA and YNFKEQ. There are 15 residues in the CDR3. V lost 0 bases, J lost 4 bases, and 10 bases lay in between. CDR3 DNA sequence: TGTGCCAGCAGCCAAGAAGTGGGCAGATACAATGAGCAGTTCTTC. Residues: CASSQEVGRYNEQFF.

This sequence joins TRBV5-1 and TRBJ1-1; 7 bases fit TRBD1. Germline V lookup: CDR1 SGHRS, CDR2 YFSETQ. The CDR3 has 15 amino acids. V shed 4 bases and J 4 bases; nucleotides not matched to a gene: 10. Written as DNA, the CDR3 is TGCGCCAGCAGCCTGGGACAGCTGGCGGGCACTGAAGCTTTCTTT. Translating it yields CASSLGQLAGTEAFF.

As to this clone: At one boundary the junction diverges from the germline segment, which might be a read error. The gene calls are TRBV6-5 and TRBJ2-5, with TRBD2 matching 8 bases. The CDR3 has 13 residues. Germline V CDR1 and CDR2: MNHEY, SVGAGI. CDR3 sequence (DNA): TGTGCCAGCAGTTTAGCGGGGCAAGAGACCCAGCACTTC. Residues: CASSLAGQETQHF.

CDR3 protein: CASSPPSGNTIYF. In DNA, the CDR3 is TGTGCCAGCAGCCCCCCCTCTGGAAACACCATATATTTT. This chain joins TRBV7-9 and TRBJ1-3; D remains unclear. This CDR3 has 13 amino acids. The V end was cut by 5 bases, the J end by 0 bases, with 5 bases between. Germline CDR1 and CDR2: SEHNR and FQNEAQ (reference sequence).

V and J are TRBV4-2 and TRBJ2-1; 10 bases match TRBD2. V shed 1 base, J shed 9 bases, and the junction held 6 bases outside the gene matches. In germline, CDR1 is LGHNA, CDR2 YNFKEQ. The CDR3 loop spans 15 amino acids. CDR3 sequence reads: CASSQGSLAGAEQFF. In nucleotides, the CDR3 is TGTGCCAGCAGCCAAGGTAGTCTAGCGGGGGCTGAGCAGTTCTTC.

The chain links TRBV5-1 to TRBJ2-5, with D possibly being TRBD1 (6 bases). From germline, CDR1 is SGHRS and CDR2 YFSETQ. The CDR3 has 16 amino acids. The V end lost 0 bases, the J end lost 1 base, and 13 bases lay between the germline ends. CDR3 nucleotide sequence: TGCGCCAGCAGCTTGGCCAGGACAGTGGGCCAAGAGACCCAGTACTTC. Encoded protein: CASSLARTVGQETQYF.

In DNA form, the CDR3 reads TGTGCCAGCAGCCACGACAAGACATTCACAGATACGCAGTATTTT. Translated, it gives CASSHDKTFTDTQYF. The chain couples TRBV14 to TRBJ2-3; D call uncertain. The V and J ends lost 3 bases and 2 bases respectively, with 12 bases between them. Germline V CDR1 and CDR2: SGHDN, FVKESK. CDR3 length: 15 amino acids.

This chain uses TRBV7-3 with TRBJ2-1; maybe TRBD1 (5 bases). CDR3 length equals 14 residues. Per germline, CDR1 SGHTA and CDR2 FQGTGA. Between the trimmed V and J ends, which lost 4 bases and 7 bases, there was a span of 14 bases. CDR3 sequence reads: CASSSLRRGNEQFF. CDR3 DNA: TGTGCCAGCAGCTCCCTTAGAAGGGGAAATGAGCAGTTCTTC.

The chain uses TRBV16 and TRBJ1-6; D possibly corresponds to TRBD1 (5 bases). Germline CDR1 is KGHSY and CDR2 is FQNENV. V lost 1 base to trimming and J lost 6 bases, with 10 bases between them. This CDR3 spans 15 amino acids. In nucleotides, the CDR3 is TGTGCCAGCAGCCAATATGGGACCTTTAATTCACCCCTCCACTTT. It yields the protein CASSQYGTFNSPLHF.

This clone was observed a single time. The rearrangement joins TRBV29-1 to TRBJ2-7; 7 bases line up with TRBD1. This CDR3 region has 13 residues. J was trimmed by 0 bases and V by 5 bases; bases with no gene match: 4. Germline CDR1 and CDR2: SQVTM and ANQGSEA. DNA of the CDR3: TGCAGCGTTTCAAAGGGGGCCTCCTACGAGCAGTACTTC. It specifies CSVSKGASYEQYF.

The gene calls are TRBV24-1 and TRBJ1-2; 8 bases line up with TRBD1. The CDR3 consists of 12 residues. J was trimmed by 8 bases and V by 3 bases; bases with no gene match: 1. The germline CDR1 and CDR2 sequences are KGHDR and SFDVKD. CDR3 in amino acids: CATSDTGGGYTF. In DNA, the CDR3 is TGTGCCACCAGTGATACAGGGGGAGGCTACACCTTC.

The chain is built from TRBV6-4 and TRBJ2-3, with D hard to call. Trimming cost V 3 bases and J 2 bases, with 6 bases left between them. The CDR3 totals 13 residues. Per germline, CDR1 MRHNA and CDR2 SNTAGT. This CDR3 is CASSEVHTDTQYF. DNA of the CDR3: TGTGCCAGCAGTGAAGTCCACACAGATACGCAGTATTTT.